The 20 T cell receptor beta chains presented below share a single source sample, sequenced in a study of CD8+ T cells in alopecia areata (dated by TCRdb to 2017 to 2018). The library relied on the immunoSEQ multiplex PCR assay. To provide template for TCR sequencing, every sample had RNA extracted and reverse transcribed into cDNA. TCRdb limited this immuneACCESS table to in-frame rearrangements with V and J called. A share of clones is missing; checked studies link under half to unresolved V genes, and the rest is unexplained. The sample table contains approximately 59,000 clones; only one count was recorded for under 55% of them. The ten largest account for approximately 18% of the sample. Reading the label with the study, this specimen's time point is: baseline before oral tofacitinib. Sequencing used CD8+ T cells sorted from blood, obtained at week 0. Receptors originate from a human donor with alopecia areata.

V and J are TRBV7-3 and TRBJ2-1; 7 nucleotides align to TRBD2. This CDR3 region has 17 residues. V trimming: 1 base; J trimming: 0 bases; junction bases outside the gene matches: 6. CDR1 and CDR2 from the germline V gene are SGHTA and FQGTGA. CDR3: CASSLRGGINSYNEQFF. The CDR3 nucleotides read TGTGCCAGCAGCTTAAGGGGAGGGATCAACTCCTACAATGAGCAGTTCTTC. Combining the CDR3 with reference TRBV7-3 and TRBJ2-1 gives the whole variable domain GAGVSQTPSNKVTEKGKYVELRCDPISGHTALYWYRQSLGQGPEFLIYFQGTGAADDSGLPNDRFFAVRPEGSVSTLKIQRTERGDSAVYLCASSLRGGINSYNEQFFGPGTRLTVL.

The chain combines TRBV6-5 with TRBJ2-7, with a possible D match to TRBD1 (6 bases). The CDR3 totals 15 residues. CDR1 and CDR2 from the germline V gene are MNHEY and SVGAGI. V was shortened by 5 bases and J by 2 bases, with 16 bases between the two germline ends. CDR3 DNA sequence: TGTGCCAGCAGTATCGACAGGAACCCTGCCTACGAGCAGTACTTC. It is translated as CASSIDRNPAYEQYF.

The rearrangement joins TRBV2 to TRBJ2-2; 8 nucleotides agree with TRBD2. This CDR3 is 17 amino acids long. CDR1 and CDR2 (germline): SNHLY, FYNNEI. The trim removed 9 bases at V and 5 bases at J, leaving 17 bases unmatched. CDR3 loop: CASTPGLVALITGELFF. The CDR3 DNA is TGTGCCAGTACCCCGGGACTAGTGGCCCTTATTACCGGGGAGCTGTTTTTT.

The sample holds a few counts of this clone. The gene calls are TRBV27 and TRBJ2-3; D gene unclear. Germline CDR1 is MNHEY and CDR2 is SMNVEV (reference sequence). The CDR3 is 12 amino acids. V dropped 9 bases and J dropped 4 bases, with 11 bases sitting between them. The CDR3 DNA sequence: TGTGCCAGTTGGGCCAGTTCAGATACGCAGTATTTT. It yields the protein CASWASSDTQYF.

This clone came up a few times. V is TRBV11-2 and J is TRBJ2-5; D possibly matches TRBD1 or TRBD2 (6 bases each). The CDR3 has 16 residues. CDR1 is SGHAT and CDR2 is FQNNGV in the germline V gene. Deletions cut 4 bases from V and 3 bases from J, with 18 bases between. Here the CDR3 DNA reads TGTGCCAGCAGCTCCACGTCGGGGGCTTTAAAAGAGACCCAGTACTTC. Protein: CASSSTSGALKETQYF.

The chain has TRBV29-1 and TRBJ2-7; 8 nucleotides line up with TRBD2. Germline CDR1 reads SQVTM; CDR2 reads ANQGSEA. V shed 6 bases, J shed 3 bases, and the junction held 4 bases outside the gene matches. The CDR3 sequence is 12 residues long. The CDR3 is CSVPGLGYEQYF. Here the CDR3 DNA reads TGCAGCGTCCCGGGACTAGGCTACGAGCAGTACTTC.

This clone appeared once. The rearrangement links TRBV5-1 to TRBJ2-7; weak D call: TRBD2 (6 bases). The length of the CDR3 is 18 residues. V lost 6 bases and J 0 bases, leaving 25 bases between the germline ends. Germline V lookup: CDR1 SGHRS, CDR2 YFSETQ. CDR3 protein: CASTPAGRPWGDSYEQYF. The CDR3 bases are TGCGCCAGCACCCCCGCAGGACGACCGTGGGGGGACTCCTACGAGCAGTACTTC.

The chain employs TRBV4-3 and TRBJ2-2; 10 nucleotides line up with TRBD2. This CDR3 contains 18 residues. With 0 bases clipped from V and 7 bases from J, the junction kept 11 bases outside the gene matches. Germline CDR1 and CDR2: LGHNA and YSLEER. The CDR3 DNA follows: TGCGCCAGCAGCCAAGATTCGAGCGGGAGGGCCAATGTCGGGGAGCTGTTTTTT. It encodes CASSQDSSGRANVGELFF.

This chain connects TRBV5-5 to TRBJ2-4, with TRBD2 matching 7 bases. The CDR3 covers 18 residues. Trimming removed 4 bases from V and 0 bases from J; junction bases left unmatched: 13. Germline-derived CDR1 and CDR2 are SGHKS and YYEKEE (reference sequence). CDR3: CASSPTFRDYLAKNIQYF. The DNA of the CDR3 is TGTGCCAGCAGCCCTACGTTTCGGGACTACCTAGCCAAAAACATTCAGTACTTC.

The chain recombines TRBV30 with TRBJ2-1; TRBD2 might be the D (5 bases). There are 12 residues in the CDR3. From germline, CDR1 is GTSNPN and CDR2 SVGIG (reference sequence). V lost 2 bases, J lost 4 bases, and 6 bases lay in between. The CDR3 region has the DNA TGTGCCTGGAGTCCGGGATACAATGAGCAGTTCTTC. Residues: CAWSPGYNEQFF.

The chain links TRBV2 to TRBJ1-1; 9 nucleotides line up with TRBD1. This CDR3 is 14 amino acids long. V trimming: 8 bases; J trimming: 2 bases; junction bases outside the gene matches: 6. Germline V gene lookup returns CDR1 SNHLY and CDR2 FYNNEI. The CDR3 DNA reads TGTGCCAGCCCCCGGACAGGGGCAAACACTGAAGCTTTCTTT. Its protein is CASPRTGANTEAFF. Using reference TRBV2 and TRBJ1-1 for the parts outside the CDR3, the full variable domain is EPEVTQTPSHQVTQMGQEVILRCVPISNHLYFYWYRQILGQKVEFLVSFYNNEISEKSEIFDDQFSVERPDGSNFTLKIRSTKLEDSAMYFCASPRTGANTEAFFGQGTRLTVV.

The rearrangement joins TRBV19 to TRBJ2-3; 7 bases align to TRBD2. In germline, CDR1 is LNHDA, CDR2 SQIVND (reference sequence). V dropped 5 bases and J dropped 2; count of bases not matched to a gene: 7. The CDR3 has 15 amino acids. The DNA for the CDR3 is TGTGCCAGTAGTCTGAGCGGGACCGACACAGATACGCAGTATTTT. This gives the protein CASSLSGTDTDTQYF.

The CDR3 DNA is TGTGCCAGCAGCTTGGACCCCACCCACTACGAGCAGTACTTC. This translates into CASSLDPTHYEQYF. The chain is built from TRBV7-6 and TRBJ2-7, with D hard to call. This CDR3 is built from 14 residues. V gave up 3 bases and J gave up 3 bases, with 12 bases separating them. Germline CDR1 and CDR2: SGHVS and FNYEAQ.

CDR3 in amino acids: CASTSRGQSSGANVLTF. The CDR3 DNA is TGTGCCAGCACGTCCAGGGGGCAAAGCTCTGGGGCCAACGTCCTGACTTTC. The rearrangement uses TRBV28 and TRBJ2-6; 8 bases line up with TRBD1. The CDR3 is 17 residues long. The V gene end was trimmed by 7 bases and the J gene end by 0 bases; junction bases not matched to a gene: 8. Germline lookup yields CDR1 MDHEN and CDR2 SYDVKM.

This clone appeared many times. The V and J genes are TRBV6-4 and TRBJ2-3; 10 bases map to TRBD2. The trim removed 7 bases at V and 0 bases at J, leaving 1 base unmatched. The CDR3 is made up of 14 amino acids. Germline CDR1 reads MRHNA; CDR2 reads SNTAGT. This CDR3 is CASTTSGSTDTQYF. The CDR3 nucleotides read TGTGCCAGCACGACTAGCGGGAGCACAGATACGCAGTATTTT.

This clone occurred a few times. The genes are TRBV29-1 and TRBJ2-7; possibly TRBD1 or TRBD2 for D (5 bases each). Germline loops: CDR1 SQVTM, CDR2 ANQGSEA. V was clipped by 7 bases and J by 7 bases, with 17 bases between them. The length of the CDR3 is 12 residues. CDR3: CSALGPTGEQYF. The CDR3 DNA is TGCAGCGCCCTGGGACCGACGGGGGAGCAGTACTTC.

The chain has TRBV7-9 and TRBJ2-5; D unclear. With 5 bases removed from V and 5 bases from J, the gap between germline ends came to 9 bases. From germline, CDR1 is SEHNR and CDR2 FQNEAQ (reference sequence). This CDR3 has 12 amino acids. CDR3 sequence reads: CASSPLTETQYF. DNA of the CDR3: TGTGCCAGCAGCCCCCTGACGGAGACCCAGTACTTC.

This sequence joins TRBV6-1 and TRBJ2-2; D is unclear. CDR3 length: 15 amino acids. Germline CDR1 reads MNHNS; CDR2 reads SASEGT. Trimming left V 5 bases short and J 0 bases short, with 10 bases between. In DNA, the CDR3 is TGTGCCAGCAGTATAAGAAACTCGAACACCGGGGAGCTGTTTTTT. This encodes CASSIRNSNTGELFF.

The J gene is TRBJ2-3, the V gene TRBV12-5; no clear D. Trimming pared 10 bases from V and 2 bases from J, leaving 13 bases between. This CDR3 has 13 residues. Looked up from germline, CDR1 is LGHNT and CDR2 is FRNRAP. CDR3 sequence reads: CATQAPHTDTQYF. CDR3 nucleotide sequence: TGTGCTACCCAGGCCCCCCACACAGATACGCAGTATTTT.

The chain employs TRBV5-1 and TRBJ2-7, with TRBD2 as a possible D gene (6 bases). Trimming took off 5 bases at V and 3 bases at J, with 12 bases between the two ends. Germline V CDR1 and CDR2: SGHRS, YFSETQ. The CDR3 has 13 residues. The CDR3 protein is CASRWDWNYEQYF. Written as DNA, the CDR3 is TGCGCCAGCAGATGGGACTGGAACTACGAGCAGTACTTC. Variable domain in full (rest from reference TRBV5-1 and TRBJ2-7): KAGVTQTPRYLIKTRGQQVTLSCSPISGHRSVSWYQQTPGQGLQFLFEYFSETQRNKGNFPGRFSGRQFSNSRSEMNVSTLELGDSALYLCASRWDWNYEQYFGPGTRLTVT.